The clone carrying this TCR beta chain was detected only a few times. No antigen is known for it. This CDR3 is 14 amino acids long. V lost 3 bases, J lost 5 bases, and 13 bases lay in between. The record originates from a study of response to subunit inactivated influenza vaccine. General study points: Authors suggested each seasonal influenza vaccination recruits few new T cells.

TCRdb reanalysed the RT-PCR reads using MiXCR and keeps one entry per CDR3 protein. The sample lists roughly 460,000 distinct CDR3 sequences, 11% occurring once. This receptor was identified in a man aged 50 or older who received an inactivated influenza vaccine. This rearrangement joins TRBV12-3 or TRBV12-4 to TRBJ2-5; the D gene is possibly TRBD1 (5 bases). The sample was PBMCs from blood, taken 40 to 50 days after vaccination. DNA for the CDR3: TGTGCCAGCAGTTTCCTAGGGGCCGGGGAGACCCAGTACTTC. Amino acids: CASSFLGAGETQYF.